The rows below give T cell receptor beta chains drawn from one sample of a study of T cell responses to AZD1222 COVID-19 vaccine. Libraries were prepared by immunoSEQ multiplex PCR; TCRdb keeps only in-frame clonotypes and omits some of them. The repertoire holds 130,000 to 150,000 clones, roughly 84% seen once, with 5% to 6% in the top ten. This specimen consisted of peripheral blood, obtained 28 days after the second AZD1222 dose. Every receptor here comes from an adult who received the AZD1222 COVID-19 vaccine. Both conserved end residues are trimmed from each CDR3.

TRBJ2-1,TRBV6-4,ASSAVTGGYNEQF
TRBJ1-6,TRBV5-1,ASSYTGGPSPLH
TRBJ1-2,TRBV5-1,ASSNSGTGYYGYT
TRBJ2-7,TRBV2,ASSEVGPLLEQY
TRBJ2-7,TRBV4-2,ASSQGGWGLSYEQY
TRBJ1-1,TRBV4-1,ASSQEEGGTEAF
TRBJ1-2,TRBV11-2,ASSSSYGYT
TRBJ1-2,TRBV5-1,ASSLAGQGADYGYT
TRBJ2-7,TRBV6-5,ASGPTGLTAPEQY
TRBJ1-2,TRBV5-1,ASSSLPGDYGYT
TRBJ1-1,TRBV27,ASSLSDSTEAF
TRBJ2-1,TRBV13,ASSFPGGYGNEQF
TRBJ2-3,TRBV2,ASTWDSSTDTQY
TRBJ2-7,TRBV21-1,ASSSPAPYEQY
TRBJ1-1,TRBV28,ASSLFLGYTEAF
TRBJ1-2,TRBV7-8,ASSRTGTYGYT
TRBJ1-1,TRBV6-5,ASSYPIGALGTEAF
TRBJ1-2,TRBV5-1,ASSSGQGRYGYT
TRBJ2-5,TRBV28,ASSLIPLETQY
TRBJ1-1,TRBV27,ASSLYSDGEAF
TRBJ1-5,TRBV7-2,ASSFAGSQPQH
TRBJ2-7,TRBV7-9,ASSLGLWRASEQY
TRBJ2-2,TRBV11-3,ASSPWAGSGELF
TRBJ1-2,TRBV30,AWTPGQGVIGYT
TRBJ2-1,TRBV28,ASQEANSYNEQF
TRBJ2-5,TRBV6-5,ASSPGTPSGTQY
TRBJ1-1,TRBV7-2,ASRTIQGVNTEAF
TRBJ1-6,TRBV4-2,ASSQAGDSPLH
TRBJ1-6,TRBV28,ASSSTNRDLNSPLH
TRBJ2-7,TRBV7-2,ASSRTSGSYEQY
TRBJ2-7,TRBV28,ASKLGVGEQY
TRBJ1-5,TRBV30,AWSGPAFNQPQH
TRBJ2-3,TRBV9,ASGWDRSTDTQY
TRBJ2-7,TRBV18,ASSPPRAGVTYEQY
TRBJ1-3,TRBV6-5,ASSHGNTIY
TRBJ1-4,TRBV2,ASSWTNEKLF
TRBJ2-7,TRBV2,ASSVRDTNTYEQY
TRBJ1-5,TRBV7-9,ASSSSGPGNQPQH
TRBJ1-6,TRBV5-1,ASREGGTSNSPLH